These 10 T cell receptor beta chains came from one sample sequenced in a study of cytomegalovirus exposure and HLA in healthy donors. The PCR had 60 Vbeta and 13 Jbeta primers. Libraries were prepared by immunoSEQ multiplex PCR; TCRdb keeps only in-frame clonotypes and omits some of them. The table lists around 120,000 clones, 70% to 85% of them singletons. The specimen sequenced was PBMCs. All receptors come from a young man in good health and CMV-seronegative.

The chain recombines TRBV2 with TRBJ2-1; 7 bases are shared with TRBD1. Unmatched junction bases numbered 10, after V lost 2 bases and J lost 9 bases. The CDR3 covers 15 residues. Germline lookup yields CDR1 SNHLY and CDR2 FYNNEI. The CDR3 sequence: CASSELGLAGGEQFF. As DNA, the CDR3 is TGTGCCAGCAGTGAACTAGGCCTAGCAGGGGGTGAGCAGTTCTTC.

This chain connects TRBV6-5 to TRBJ2-7; D is perhaps TRBD2 (7 bases). Trimming shortened V by 3 bases and J by 6 bases, and 18 bases separated the two germline ends. The germline V gene encodes CDR1 MNHEY and CDR2 SVGAGI. The CDR3 sequence is 15 residues long. The CDR3 is CASSYSDGGGPEQYF. In DNA form, the CDR3 reads TGTGCCAGCAGTTATTCCGATGGGGGGGGGCCCGAGCAGTACTTC.

The chain carries TRBV11-2 and TRBJ2-7, with 8 bases fitting TRBD1. Germline lookup yields CDR1 SGHAT and CDR2 FQNNGV. V lost 5 bases to trimming and J lost 3 bases; unmatched junction nucleotides: 15. The CDR3 sequence is 17 residues long. Written as DNA, the CDR3 is TGTGCCAGCAGCCCTATTGCCCGGGACAGGAGGGACTACGAGCAGTACTTC. This codes for CASSPIARDRRDYEQYF.

The V call is TRBV5-1, the J call TRBJ2-3; 10 nucleotides agree with TRBD2. In germline, CDR1 is SGHRS, CDR2 YFSETQ. The CDR3 is 15 residues long. Trimming cost V 4 bases and J 5 bases; bases outside gene matches: 7. The CDR3 protein is CASSPGLAGVDTQYF. As DNA, the CDR3 is TGCGCCAGCAGCCCAGGGCTAGCGGGGGTAGATACGCAGTATTTT.

J is TRBJ1-5 and V is TRBV4-2, with unresolved D. V shed 1 base and J shed 7 bases, with 11 bases lying between them. The CDR3 spans 14 residues. The germline gives CDR1 LGHNA, CDR2 YNFKEQ. This CDR3 is CASSQGGEVQPQHF. The DNA for the CDR3 is TGTGCCAGCAGCCAAGGGGGAGAGGTGCAGCCCCAGCATTTT.

The V gene is TRBV18, the J gene TRBJ2-7, with D unresolved. V was shortened by 1 base and J by 0 bases, with 22 bases between the two germline ends. Germline V gene data show CDR1 as KGHSH and CDR2 as LQKENI. The CDR3 has 19 amino acids. The CDR3 DNA sequence: TGTGCCAGCTCACCACTACCCCCATCGTCGGCGACAAGCTCCTACGAGCAGTACTTC. As protein: CASSPLPPSSATSSYEQYF.

This clone occurred a few times. V gene TRBV5-5 combines with J gene TRBJ2-1; 10 bases fit TRBD1. V lost 2 bases, J lost 5 bases, and 4 bases stayed unmatched. The length of the CDR3 is 15 residues. Germline V gene data show CDR1 as SGHKS and CDR2 as YYEKEE (reference sequence). The CDR3 DNA reads TGTGCCAGCAGCTTCGGACAGGGGGTAGACAATGAGCAGTTCTTC. This encodes CASSFGQGVDNEQFF.

This chain uses TRBV5-1 with TRBJ2-1, with 9 bases matching TRBD1. The CDR3 runs 14 residues. Trimming took 6 bases from V and 7 from J; bases not matched to a gene: 8. From germline, CDR1 is SGHRS and CDR2 YFSETQ. CDR3 protein: CASTRTQGANEQFF. The CDR3 coding sequence is TGCGCCAGCACCCGGACACAGGGGGCAAATGAGCAGTTCTTC.

The V gene is TRBV14, the J gene TRBJ1-5; perhaps TRBD1 as D (5 bases). Deletions cut 0 bases from V and 5 bases from J, with 5 bases between. There are 13 residues in the CDR3. Germline-derived CDR1 and CDR2 are SGHDN and FVKESK. The CDR3 DNA reads as TGTGCCAGCAGCCAAGACAGGGATCAGCCCCAGCATTTT. It yields the protein CASSQDRDQPQHF.

The V call is TRBV10-2, the J call TRBJ1-4; the D gene is possibly TRBD1 (6 bases). There are 14 residues in the CDR3. CDR1 is WSHSY, CDR2 SAAADI, per germline. Trimming stripped 3 bases from V and 8 bases from J, with 13 bases between. Here the CDR3 reads CASSETGTYEKLFF. In nucleotides, the CDR3 is TGCGCCAGCAGTGAAACAGGGACCTACGAAAAACTGTTTTTT.